This T cell receptor beta chain was captured in a study of T cell responses to AZD1222 COVID-19 vaccine. Study-wide findings and caveats: White British donors predominated, females outnumbered males, and clonal diversity was possibly underestimated. Distributed over spike, vaccine-associated CD4 TCRs predominated at 160-218 and 743-854.

Measured with immunoSEQ multiplex PCR; TCRdb has only the in-frame clones, and not every one. The sample has about 85,000 clones, 80% to 90% seen once. As regards this clone: Its target is unknown.

The sample here was peripheral blood, taken on day 0 of AZD1222 vaccination. This TCR derives from an adult in good health.

For the CDR3, the DNA is TGTGCCAGCAGCTCTGGACAGTACACTGAAGCTTTCTTT. This translates into CASSSGQYTEAFF. This sequence joins TRBV12-3 or TRBV12-4 and TRBJ1-1; D may be TRBD1 (6 bases). This CDR3 has 13 residues. Between the trimmed V and J ends, which lost 6 bases and 3 bases, there was a span of 11 bases.